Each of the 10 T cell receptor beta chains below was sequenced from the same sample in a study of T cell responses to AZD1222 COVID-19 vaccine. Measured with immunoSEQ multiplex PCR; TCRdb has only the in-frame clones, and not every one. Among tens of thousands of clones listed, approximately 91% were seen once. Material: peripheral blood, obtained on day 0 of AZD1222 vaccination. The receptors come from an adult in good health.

CDR3: CASSHREDKNTGELFF. In nucleotides, the CDR3 is TGTGCCAGCAGCCACCGCGAGGACAAAAACACCGGGGAGCTGTTTTTT. J is TRBJ2-2 and V is TRBV7-9; weak D call: TRBD1 (5 bases). This CDR3 comprises 16 residues. V lost 5 bases to trimming and J lost 2 bases, with 15 bases between them. Germline V gives CDR1 SEHNR, CDR2 FQNEAQ (reference sequence).

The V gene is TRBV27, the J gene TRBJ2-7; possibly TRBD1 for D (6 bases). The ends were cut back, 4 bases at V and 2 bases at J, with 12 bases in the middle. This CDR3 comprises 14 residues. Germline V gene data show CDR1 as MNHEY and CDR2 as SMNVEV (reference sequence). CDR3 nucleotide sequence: TGTGCCAGCAGTTCGAACGACAGGACCTACGAGCAGTACTTC. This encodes CASSSNDRTYEQYF.

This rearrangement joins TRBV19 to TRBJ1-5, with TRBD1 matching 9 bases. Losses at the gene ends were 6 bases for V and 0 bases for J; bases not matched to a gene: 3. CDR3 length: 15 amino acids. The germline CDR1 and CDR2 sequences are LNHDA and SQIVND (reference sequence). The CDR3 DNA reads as TGTGCCAGTAGCGACAGGGGGATTAGCAATCAGCCCCAGCATTTT. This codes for CASSDRGISNQPQHF.

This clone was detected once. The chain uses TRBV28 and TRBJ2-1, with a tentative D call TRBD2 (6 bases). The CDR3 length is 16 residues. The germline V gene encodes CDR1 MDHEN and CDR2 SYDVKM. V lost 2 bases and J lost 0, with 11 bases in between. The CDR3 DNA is TGTGCCAGCAGTTTAAACCGGGGGAGCTCCTACAATGAGCAGTTCTTC. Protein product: CASSLNRGSSYNEQFF.

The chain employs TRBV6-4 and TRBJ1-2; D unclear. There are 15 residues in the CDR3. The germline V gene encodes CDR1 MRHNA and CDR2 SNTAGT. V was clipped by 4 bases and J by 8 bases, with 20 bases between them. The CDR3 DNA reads TGTGCCAGCAGTGCATTCGAAGATGTCGCAGGAGGCTACACCTTC. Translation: CASSAFEDVAGGYTF.

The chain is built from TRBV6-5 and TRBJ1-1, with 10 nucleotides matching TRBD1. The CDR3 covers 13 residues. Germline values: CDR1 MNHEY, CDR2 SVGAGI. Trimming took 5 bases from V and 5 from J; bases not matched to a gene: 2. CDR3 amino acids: CASSRQGATEAFF. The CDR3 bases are TGTGCCAGCAGTCGACAGGGGGCAACTGAAGCTTTCTTT.

CDR3 coding DNA: TGTGCCAGCAGAGTAGACAGGGGAAACACTGAAGCTTTCTTT. Protein: CASRVDRGNTEAFF. The chain recombines TRBV27 with TRBJ1-1, with 8 bases fitting TRBD1. The CDR3 extends over 14 amino acids. V shed 6 bases, J shed 2 bases, and the junction held 5 bases outside the gene matches. CDR1 and CDR2 from the germline V gene are MNHEY and SMNVEV (reference sequence).

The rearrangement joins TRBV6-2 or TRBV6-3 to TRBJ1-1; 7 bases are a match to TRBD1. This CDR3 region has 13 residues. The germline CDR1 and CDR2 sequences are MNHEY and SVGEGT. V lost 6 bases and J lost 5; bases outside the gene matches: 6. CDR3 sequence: CASSWGQMTEAFF. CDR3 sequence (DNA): TGTGCCAGCAGCTGGGGACAGATGACTGAAGCTTTCTTT.

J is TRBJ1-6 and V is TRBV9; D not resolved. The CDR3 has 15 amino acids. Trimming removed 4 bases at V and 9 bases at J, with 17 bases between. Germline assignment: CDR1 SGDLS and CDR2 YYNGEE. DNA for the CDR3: TGTGCCAGCAGCTCAACAAAAAACACGGGTTCACCCCTCCACTTT. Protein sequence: CASSSTKNTGSPLHF.

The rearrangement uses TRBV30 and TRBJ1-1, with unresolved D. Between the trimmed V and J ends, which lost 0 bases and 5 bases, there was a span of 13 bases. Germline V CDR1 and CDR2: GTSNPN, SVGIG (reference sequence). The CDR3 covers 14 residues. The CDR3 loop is CAWSVTSIGTEAFF. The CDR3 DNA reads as TGTGCCTGGAGTGTGACTTCTATAGGGACTGAAGCTTTCTTT. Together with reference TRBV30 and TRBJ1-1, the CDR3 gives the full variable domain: SQTIHQWPATLVQPVGSPLSLECTVEGTSNPNLYWYRQAAGRGLQLLFYSVGIGQISSEVPQNLSASRPQDRQFILSSKKLLLSDSGFYLCAWSVTSIGTEAFFGQGTRLTVV.